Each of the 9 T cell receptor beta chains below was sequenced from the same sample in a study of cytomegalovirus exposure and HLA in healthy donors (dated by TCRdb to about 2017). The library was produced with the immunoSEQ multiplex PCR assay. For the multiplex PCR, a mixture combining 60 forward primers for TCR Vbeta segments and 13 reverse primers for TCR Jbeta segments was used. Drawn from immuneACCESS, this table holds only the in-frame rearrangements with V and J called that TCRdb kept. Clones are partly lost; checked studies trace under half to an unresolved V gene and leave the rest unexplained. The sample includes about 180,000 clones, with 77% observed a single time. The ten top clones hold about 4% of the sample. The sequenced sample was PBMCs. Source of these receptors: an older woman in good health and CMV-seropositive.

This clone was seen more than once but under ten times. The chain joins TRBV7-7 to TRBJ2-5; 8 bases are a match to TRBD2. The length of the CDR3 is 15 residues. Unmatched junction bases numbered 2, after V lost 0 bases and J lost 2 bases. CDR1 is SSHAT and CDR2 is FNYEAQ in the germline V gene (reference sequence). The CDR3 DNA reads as TGTGCCAGCAGCTTAGCCGGGGGGGGGCAAGAGACCCAGTACTTC. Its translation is CASSLAGGGQETQYF.

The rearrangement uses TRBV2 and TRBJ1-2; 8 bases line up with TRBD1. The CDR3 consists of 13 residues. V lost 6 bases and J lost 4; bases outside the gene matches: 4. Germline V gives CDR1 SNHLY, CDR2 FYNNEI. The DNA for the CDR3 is TGTGCCAGCAGACTTGACAGGGGCTATGGCTACACCTTC. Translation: CASRLDRGYGYTF.

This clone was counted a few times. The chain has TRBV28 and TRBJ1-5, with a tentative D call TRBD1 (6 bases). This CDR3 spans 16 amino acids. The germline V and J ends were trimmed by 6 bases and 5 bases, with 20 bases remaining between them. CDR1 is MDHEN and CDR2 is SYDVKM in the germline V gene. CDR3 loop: CASSHRRQVLYQPQHF. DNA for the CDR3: TGTGCCAGCAGCCACCGCCGACAGGTCCTTTATCAGCCCCAGCATTTT.

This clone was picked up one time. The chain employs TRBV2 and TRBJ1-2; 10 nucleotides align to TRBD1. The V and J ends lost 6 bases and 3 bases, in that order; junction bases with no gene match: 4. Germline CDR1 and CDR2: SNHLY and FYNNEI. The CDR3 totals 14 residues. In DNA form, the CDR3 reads TGTGCCAGCAGAGGACAGGGGGTCGACTATGGCTACACCTTC. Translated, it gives CASRGQGVDYGYTF. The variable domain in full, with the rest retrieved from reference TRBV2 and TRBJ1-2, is EPEVTQTPSHQVTQMGQEVILRCVPISNHLYFYWYRQILGQKVEFLVSFYNNEISEKSEIFDDQFSVERPDGSNFTLKIRSTKLEDSAMYFCASRGQGVDYGYTFGSGTRLTVV.

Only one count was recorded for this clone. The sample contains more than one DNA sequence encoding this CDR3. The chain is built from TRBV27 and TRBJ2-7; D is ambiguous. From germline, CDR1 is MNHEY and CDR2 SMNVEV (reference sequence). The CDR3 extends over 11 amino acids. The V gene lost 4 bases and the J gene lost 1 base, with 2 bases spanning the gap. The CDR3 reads CASSSSYEQYF. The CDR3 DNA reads TGTGCCAGCAGTTCTTCCTACGAGCAGTACTTC.

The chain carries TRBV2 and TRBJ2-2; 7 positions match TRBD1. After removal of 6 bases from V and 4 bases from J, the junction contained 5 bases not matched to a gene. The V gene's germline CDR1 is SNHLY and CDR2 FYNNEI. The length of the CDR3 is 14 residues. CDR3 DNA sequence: TGTGCCAGCAGCGGGGACAGAGGCACCGGGGAGCTGTTTTTT. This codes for CASSGDRGTGELFF.

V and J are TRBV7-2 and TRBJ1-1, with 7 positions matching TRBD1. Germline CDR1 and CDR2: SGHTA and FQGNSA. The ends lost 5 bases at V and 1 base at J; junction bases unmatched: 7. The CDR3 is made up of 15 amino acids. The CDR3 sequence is CASSLQTGRNTEAFF. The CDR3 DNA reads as TGTGCCAGCAGCCTCCAGACAGGGAGGAACACTGAAGCTTTCTTT.

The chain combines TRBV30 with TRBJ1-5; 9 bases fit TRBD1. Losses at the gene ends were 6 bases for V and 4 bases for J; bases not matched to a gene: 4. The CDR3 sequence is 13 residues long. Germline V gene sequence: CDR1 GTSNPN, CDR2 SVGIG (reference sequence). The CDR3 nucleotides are TGTGCCTGCGTGACAGGGGGTAATCAGCCCCAGCATTTT. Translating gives CACVTGGNQPQHF.

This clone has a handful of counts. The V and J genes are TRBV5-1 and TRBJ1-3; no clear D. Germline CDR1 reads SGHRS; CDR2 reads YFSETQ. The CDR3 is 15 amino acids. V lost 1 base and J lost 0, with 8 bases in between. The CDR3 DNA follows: TGCGCCAGCAGCTTGTTTCCCAACTCTGGAAACACCATATATTTT. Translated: CASSLFPNSGNTIYF.